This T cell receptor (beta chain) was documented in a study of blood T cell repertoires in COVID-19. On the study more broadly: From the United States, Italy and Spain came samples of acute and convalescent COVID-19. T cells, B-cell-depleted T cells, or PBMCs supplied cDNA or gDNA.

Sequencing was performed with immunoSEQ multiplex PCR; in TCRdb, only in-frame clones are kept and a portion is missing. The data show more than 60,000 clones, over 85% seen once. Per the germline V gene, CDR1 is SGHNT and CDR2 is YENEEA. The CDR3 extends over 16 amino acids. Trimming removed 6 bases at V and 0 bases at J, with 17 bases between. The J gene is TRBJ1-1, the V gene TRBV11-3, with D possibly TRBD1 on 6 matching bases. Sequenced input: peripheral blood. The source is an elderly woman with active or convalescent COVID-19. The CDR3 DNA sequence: TGTGCCAGCAGATTAAGGGGGGGAGGATTGAACACTGAAGCTTTCTTT. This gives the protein CASRLRGGGLNTEAFF.